This T cell receptor (beta chain) was sequenced in a study of blood T cell repertoires in COVID-19 (dated by TCRdb to 2018 to 2020). For the wider study: Samples from collaborators originated in the United States, Italy and Spain and spanned both the acute and convalescent phases of COVID-19. The prospective study material was composed of cDNA or gDNA derived from T cells, B-cell-depleted T cells, or PBMCs. Deeply sampled blood TCRbeta repertoires from subjects exposed to, actively infected with, or recovered from COVID-19 were included in the dataset. The repertoires were made available in a free public database intended to serve as a resource for research on the immune response to SARS-CoV-2. The samples were drawn from the first 160 participants of the ongoing ImmuneRACE study and from 950 to 1,500 subjects provided by 6 global collaborators. A de-identified subject ID, COVID-19 status, age in years and sex were almost always included in the sample metadata. Where available, HLA class I and class II types were taken from metadata supplied by the sample provider and were not determined by assay-based typing.

The immunoSEQ Assay, a bias-controlled multiplex PCR, was used to amplify TCRbeta CDR3 regions from genomic DNA. Turning to the authors' computational methods: Nucleated cell counts per sample were estimated from amplification of reference gene primers within the assay. Sequence reads were collapsed and filtered to measure the absolute abundance of every unique TCRbeta CDR3 rearrangement. Productive Simpson clonality was computed per sample as the square root of Simpson's diversity index over productive rearrangements. TCRdb retrieved this table from immuneACCESS and kept in-frame rearrangements only. Not all clones are present; in checked studies, unresolved V genes account for under half, and no reason is known for the remainder. The DNA was the basis for D and trimming; V, J and clone size are from that table. For this sample there are roughly 290,000 clones; 80% to 90% appear just once. Roughly 4.3% of the sample lies in the top ten.

In the prospective study, participants were roughly 18 to 100 years old, resided in about two dozen geographic areas of the United States, and were enrolled through a virtual design. To assign participants to cohorts, the prospective study relied on clinical history that participants themselves reported in a screening survey and a study questionnaire. Recovered participants in ImmuneRACE Cohort 3 were defined as having two consecutive negative NP/OP PCR tests, clearance from a healthcare professional, or resolution of symptoms. Mobile phlebotomists in the prospective study collected whole blood, serum and a nasopharyngeal or oropharyngeal swab from every participant. Additional blood draws and questionnaires over a 2-month period could optionally be provided by prospective study participants. Before DNA extraction, prospective study blood samples were shipped either frozen or at room temperature.

Overall results and qualifications from the work: How much clinical and demographic metadata was included differed by source and by participant, and the metadata was provided uncurated.

The cysteine opens and the phenylalanine closes a CDR3 of 17 amino acids. Kept here is only the CDR3 DNA, which spans 51 bases and is read in frame from base 1. The germline V gene (reference sequence) supplies CDR1 SEHNR and CDR2 FQNEAQ. Relative to germline, V is missing 2 bases and J is missing 0 bases, with 5 bases of the junction outside any gene match. Regarding this clone: Its binding antigen is unknown. Base qualities are not recorded, but no much larger clone differs from it by a single base.

The receptor comes from a woman younger than 45 who had recovered from COVID-19. Sequenced: PBMCs or T cells enriched from blood (not recorded which). This receptor chain uses TRBV7-9 and TRBJ1-1, with 11 middle bases fitting TRBD1. The DNA reads TGTGCCAGCAGCTTAATTGGGACAGGGGGTCTGAACACTGAAGCTTTCTTT. It translates to CASSLIGTGGLNTEAFF.